These T cell receptor beta chains were read from a single sample in a study of T cell responses to AZD1222 COVID-19 vaccine. Only in-frame clones appear in the TCRdb table, and some are missing; sequencing was by immunoSEQ multiplex PCR. The sample contains 95,000 to 150,000 clones, roughly 92% of which appear only once. The input for sequencing was peripheral blood, taken on day 0 of AZD1222 vaccination. All receptors come from an adult in good health. Both conserved end residues are part of each CDR3. The D gene is left open where the match is weak. Size is omitted from some rows. Given values are once, few, many or a class for expanded clones.

j_gene | v_gene | d_gene | abundance | CDR3aa | CDR3nt
TRBJ2-3 | TRBV5-4 | TRBD1 | - | CASSLGPGQEEYF | TGTGCCAGCAGCTTGGGACCGGGACAGGAGGAGTATTTT
TRBJ2-2 | TRBV11-2 | - | - | CASSYPRGGTGELFF | TGTGCCAGCAGCTATCCTAGGGGGGGCACCGGGGAGCTGTTTTTT
TRBJ1-4 | TRBV3-1/TRBV3-2 | TRBD1 | - | CASSQDNSGTGKVFF | TGTGCCAGCAGCCAAGATAACTCCGGGACAGGGAAGGTGTTTTTT
TRBJ1-4 | TRBV19 | - | - | CASSAQGATNEKLFF | TGTGCCAGTAGTGCACAGGGAGCAACTAATGAAAAACTGTTTTTT
TRBJ1-2 | TRBV19 | - | - | CASSNQGSYGYTF | TGTGCCAGTAGTAACCAGGGATCCTATGGCTACACCTTC
TRBJ1-2 | TRBV7-2 | - | - | CASSPPQGFYGYTF | TGTGCCAGCAGCCCCCCCCAGGGGTTCTATGGCTACACCTTC
TRBJ1-5 | TRBV12-3/TRBV12-4 | - | - | CASSLAKGQPQHF | TGTGCCAGCAGTTTAGCGAAGGGTCAGCCCCAGCATTTT
TRBJ2-1 | TRBV9 | TRBD2 | - | CASSVGAGGPNEQFF | TGTGCCAGCAGCGTAGGTGCGGGAGGGCCTAATGAGCAGTTCTTC
TRBJ1-5 | TRBV19 | TRBD1 | - | CASSVRGQGEVSQPQHF | TGTGCCAGTAGTGTCAGGGGACAGGGGGAGGTCAGTCAGCCCCAGCATTTT
TRBJ2-5 | TRBV4-1 | TRBD1 | once | CASSGSRGTGHETQYF | TGCGCCAGCAGCGGATCTAGAGGGACAGGGCATGAGACCCAGTACTTC
TRBJ1-2 | TRBV7-2 | - | - | CASSLALDSYRSRYTF | TGTGCCAGCAGCTTAGCGCTGGACTCTTACCGGTCGCGCTACACCTTC
TRBJ1-1 | TRBV18 | TRBD1 | - | CASSQLDREGPNTEAFF | TGTGCCAGCTCACAACTGGACAGGGAGGGCCCGAACACTGAAGCTTTCTTT
TRBJ1-4 | TRBV10-3 | - | - | CAISEGQGSEKLFF | TGTGCCATCAGTGAAGGCCAGGGGTCTGAAAAACTGTTTTTT
TRBJ1-4 | TRBV2 | - | once | CASRLEYTEKLFF | TGTGCCAGCAGACTGGAGTACACTGAAAAACTGTTTTTT
TRBJ1-5 | TRBV19 | TRBD1 | - | CASSIDGQGGNQPQHF | TGTGCCAGTAGTATAGATGGACAGGGGGGGAATCAGCCCCAGCATTTT
TRBJ1-6 | TRBV6-5 | TRBD1 | - | CASSYGGQGGPPLHF | TGTGCCAGCAGTTACGGGGGACAGGGTGGGCCACCCCTCCACTTT
TRBJ1-3 | TRBV10-3 | - | once | CAISENLGAGNTIYF | TGTGCCATCAGTGAGAATTTGGGGGCTGGAAACACCATATATTTT
TRBJ1-3 | TRBV5-8 | - | - | CASSHSRGTSGNTIYF | TGTGCCAGCAGCCATTCCAGGGGAACGTCTGGAAACACCATATATTTT
TRBJ1-6 | TRBV2 | - | once | CASSESDSYNSPLHF | TGTGCCAGCAGTGAATCGGACTCCTATAATTCACCCCTCCACTTT
TRBJ1-1 | TRBV2 | - | once | CASTLSNTEAFF | TGTGCCAGCACCTTGTCGAACACTGAAGCTTTCTTT
TRBJ2-5 | TRBV27 | - | once | CASSRTWGETQYF | TGTGCCAGCAGCCGGACGTGGGGCGAGACCCAGTACTTC
TRBJ2-3 | TRBV4-3 | TRBD2 | - | CASSHVLAGKSDTQYF | TGCGCCAGCAGCCATGTACTAGCGGGAAAATCAGATACGCAGTATTTT
TRBJ1-6 | TRBV7-9 | - | - | CASSPMGSYNSPLHF | TGTGCCAGCAGCCCTATGGGGTCTTATAATTCACCCCTCCACTTT
TRBJ1-1 | TRBV12-5 | - | - | CASGLVLGRGTEAFF | TGTGCTAGTGGTTTGGTCCTGGGAAGGGGCACTGAAGCTTTCTTT
TRBJ2-4 | TRBV11-3 | - | - | CASSVGGNIQYF | TGTGCCAGCAGCGTGGGTGGAAACATTCAGTACTTC
TRBJ2-2 | TRBV7-8 | - | - | CASSLGTPTELFF | TGTGCCAGCAGCTTGGGGACACCCACGGAGCTGTTTTTT
TRBJ1-5 | TRBV7-9 | TRBD1 | once | CASSLTGGPGSNQPQHF | TGTGCCAGCAGCCTGACAGGGGGCCCAGGGAGCAATCAGCCCCAGCATTTT
TRBJ1-5 | TRBV7-8 | - | - | CASSLAFGGQDQPQHF | TGTGCCAGCAGCTTAGCGTTTGGGGGCCAGGATCAGCCCCAGCATTTT
TRBJ1-6 | TRBV9 | - | once | CASSARPNSPLHF | TGTGCCAGCAGCGCCCGACCTAATTCACCCCTCCACTTT
TRBJ1-1 | TRBV19 | - | - | CASSMRYMNTEAFF | TGTGCCAGTAGTATGAGGTACATGAACACTGAAGCTTTCTTT
TRBJ2-5 | TRBV7-3 | TRBD2 | - | CASSPGLAGETQYF | TGTGCCAGCAGCCCGGGACTAGCAGGAGAGACCCAGTACTTC
TRBJ2-7 | TRBV6-5 | TRBD2 | - | CASMSGGRWGEQYF | TGTGCCAGCATGTCAGGCGGGAGATGGGGAGAGCAGTACTTC
TRBJ2-7 | TRBV15 | TRBD1 | - | CATSRGQGDDEQYF | TGTGCCACCAGCAGAGGTCAGGGGGACGACGAGCAGTACTTC
TRBJ1-2 | TRBV19 | - | - | CASSPGGLYGYTF | TGTGCCAGTAGCCCGGGTGGCCTCTATGGCTACACCTTC
TRBJ1-6 | TRBV27 | - | - | CASSESHMTPLHF | TGTGCCAGCAGTGAGTCACATATGACACCCCTCCACTTT
TRBJ1-2 | TRBV11-3 | - | once | CASSRLAGRSDYTF | TGTGCCAGCAGCCGATTGGCAGGGCGCAGCGACTACACCTTC
TRBJ2-5 | TRBV6-5 | TRBD1 | - | CASSQDRGETQYF | TGTGCCAGCAGCCAGGACAGGGGGGAGACCCAGTACTTC
TRBJ2-6 | TRBV30 | - | - | CAWTSLGSGANVLTF | TGTGCCTGGACCTCGTTGGGGTCTGGGGCCAACGTCCTGACTTTC
TRBJ1-5 | TRBV28 | TRBD1 | - | CASSPGTTGEPQHF | TGTGCCAGCAGTCCCGGGACCACAGGGGAGCCCCAGCATTTT
TRBJ1-5 | TRBV19 | - | - | CASSRTAELGQPQHF | TGTGCCAGTAGTAGGACAGCGGAGTTGGGCCAGCCCCAGCATTTT
TRBJ2-5 | TRBV5-1 | TRBD2 | - | CASRTSGSGETQYF | TGCGCCAGCAGGACTAGCGGGAGCGGGGAGACCCAGTACTTC
TRBJ2-2 | TRBV10-3 | TRBD2 | - | CAITRGLAGDTGELFF | TGTGCCATCACCAGGGGACTAGCGGGAGACACCGGGGAGCTGTTTTTT
TRBJ2-7 | TRBV6-5 | - | - | CASSYSKRGRNEQYF | TGTGCCAGCAGTTACTCGAAAAGGGGAAGGAACGAGCAGTACTTC
TRBJ1-1 | TRBV5-1 | - | - | CASSFLPRDGGTEAFF | TGCGCCAGCAGCTTCCTACCCCGGGACGGCGGGACTGAAGCTTTCTTT
TRBJ2-7 | TRBV11-3 | - | - | CASSLNRVAEQYF | TGTGCCAGCAGCTTAAACAGGGTAGCCGAGCAGTACTTC
TRBJ1-2 | TRBV18 | - | - | CASSQFTTALYGYTF | TGTGCCAGCTCACAATTCACGACAGCCCTCTATGGCTACACCTTC
TRBJ2-7 | TRBV11-1 | - | - | CASSLNSYEQYF | TGTGCCAGCAGCTTAAACAGTTACGAGCAGTACTTC
TRBJ1-4 | TRBV7-2 | - | - | CASSLGWGARDEKLFF | TGTGCCAGCAGCTTAGGGTGGGGGGCGCGGGATGAAAAACTGTTTTTT
TRBJ1-2 | TRBV12-5 | - | - | CASGFPDNRGLPRGYTF | TGTGCTAGTGGTTTCCCTGATAACCGAGGTCTGCCTCGAGGCTACACCTTC
TRBJ2-1 | TRBV15 | TRBD2 | - | CATSRGGLAGMGYNEQFF | TGTGCCACCAGCAGGGGGGGACTAGCGGGAATGGGATACAATGAGCAGTTCTTC